Listed here are 26 T cell receptor beta chains from one sample, sequenced in a study of T cells in Graves' hyperthyroidism and ophthalmopathy. The source material, RNA transcripts, was used to amplify TCR beta CDR3 regions. Researchers ran a first-round RT-PCR on the TCR CDR3 using the HTBI primer set. TCRdb recomputed calls from the multiplex PCR reads with MiXCR, one row per CDR3 protein. This table holds roughly 800,000 distinct CDR3 sequences, about 38% found once. The sequencing input was blood. The receptors here all came from a man younger than 35 with Graves' hyperthyroidism.

The V call is TRBV4-1, the J call TRBJ1-1, with TRBD1 matching 8 bases. The trim removed 2 bases at V and 11 bases at J, leaving 4 bases unmatched. The CDR3 has 12 residues. Germline V gene sequence: CDR1 MGHRA, CDR2 YSYEKL. The CDR3 loop reads CASSQQDRVAFF. The CDR3 DNA sequence: TGCGCCAGCAGCCAACAGGACAGGGTGGCTTTCTTT.

V is TRBV6-1 and J is TRBJ2-2; the D gene is possibly TRBD2 (5 bases). Germline V gene data show CDR1 as MNHNS and CDR2 as SASEGT. The CDR3 extends over 13 amino acids. V lost 6 bases and J 6 bases, leaving 11 bases between the germline ends. In DNA form, the CDR3 reads TGTGCCAGCAGGTTGGGCGGGCCCGGGGAGCTGTTTTTT. It translates to CASRLGGPGELFF.

V gene TRBV2 combines with J gene TRBJ1-1; 7 bases agree with TRBD1. After removal of 6 bases from V and 3 bases from J, the junction contained 10 bases not matched to a gene. This CDR3 contains 15 residues. Germline V gene lookup returns CDR1 SNHLY and CDR2 FYNNEI. The CDR3, as DNA: TGTGCCAGCAGCACCCGGCAGGGACAGCACACTGAAGCTTTCTTT. This sequence encodes CASSTRQGQHTEAFF.

CDR3 bases: TGCAGTGCTATCGGACAGGGTCTGAATGAAAAACTGTTTTTT. Translation: CSAIGQGLNEKLFF. The chain uses TRBV20-1 and TRBJ1-4; 8 nucleotides match TRBD1. V shed 4 bases, J shed 5 bases, and the junction held 6 bases outside the gene matches. Germline V lookup: CDR1 DFQATT, CDR2 SNEGSKA (reference sequence). The CDR3 covers 14 residues.

This clonotype was observed a handful of times. The genes are TRBV19 and TRBJ2-2; tentative D call: TRBD2 (5 bases). This CDR3 has 14 amino acids. In germline, CDR1 is LNHDA, CDR2 SQIVND (reference sequence). Trimming removed 6 bases from V and 4 bases from J, with 12 bases in between. The chain's CDR3 is CASRQDGGTGELFF. The CDR3 region has the DNA TGTGCCAGTAGACAAGACGGAGGCACCGGGGAGCTGTTTTTT. The variable domain in full, with the rest retrieved from reference TRBV19 and TRBJ2-2, is DGGITQSPKYLFRKEGQNVTLSCEQNLNHDAMYWYRQDPGQGLRLIYYSQIVNDFQKGDIAEGYSVSREKKESFPLTVTSAQKNPTAFYLCASRQDGGTGELFFGEGSRLTVL.

In this sample, this clonotype turned up once. Germline is not matched at one junction end, which may reflect a read error. The V call is TRBV7-9, the J call TRBJ1-4; the D gene is possibly TRBD1 (6 bases). The CDR3 has 18 residues. The germline V gene has CDR1 SEHNR and CDR2 FQNEAQ (reference sequence). The DNA for the CDR3 is TGCGCCAGCAGCTTGGGGGGTCTAGGGGGATCAACTAATGAAAAACTGTTTTTT. The encoded protein is CASSLGGLGGSTNEKLFF.

This clonotype was detected only a few times. The gene calls are TRBV4-1 and TRBJ1-2, with a weak D call TRBD1 (6 bases). V was clipped by 1 base and J by 7 bases, with 16 bases between them. Looked up from germline, CDR1 is MGHRA and CDR2 is YSYEKL. The CDR3 consists of 15 residues. The chain's CDR3 is CASSQVFQQGPGYTF. CDR3 sequence (DNA): TGCGCCAGCAGCCAAGTATTTCAACAGGGTCCTGGCTACACCTTC.

This clonotype was recorded once. The chain links TRBV2 to TRBJ2-7, with TRBD2 identical over 10 bases. V shed 7 bases and J 0 bases; nucleotides not matched to a gene: 6. The V gene's germline CDR1 is SNHLY and CDR2 FYNNEI. The CDR3 length is 15 residues. The CDR3 DNA follows: TGTGCCAGCACAATACTAGCGGGATTCTCCTACGAGCAGTACTTC. Translation: CASTILAGFSYEQYF.

A remark on this clonotype: One base away lies a much larger clone, so this may be a sequencing read error. The chain links TRBV7-3 to TRBJ2-5; possibly TRBD2 for D (5 bases). The CDR3 is made up of 15 amino acids. CDR1 is SGHTA, CDR2 FQGTGA, per germline. Trimming cost V 2 bases and J 1 base, with 11 bases left between them. CDR3 amino acids: CASSLGPAVQETQYF. CDR3 sequence (DNA): TGTGCCAGCAGCTTAGGGCCAGCGGTCCAAGAGACCCAGTACTTC.

This clonotype was counted at least ten times. The CDR3 region is CASSLIGKQPQHF. CDR3 DNA sequence: TGTGCCAGCAGCTTAATCGGGAAACAGCCCCAGCATTTT. The rearrangement uses TRBV7-2 and TRBJ1-5; D unresolved. The CDR3 loop spans 13 amino acids. With 2 bases removed from V and 7 bases from J, the gap between germline ends came to 9 bases. Per the germline V gene, CDR1 is SGHTA and CDR2 is FQGNSA.

This clonotype has just one count. Compared with germline, one end of the junction differs, possibly owing to a read error. V is TRBV2 and J is TRBJ1-5; no clear D gene. CDR1 is SNHLY and CDR2 is FYNNEI in the germline V gene. This CDR3 has 13 residues. CDR3 protein: CASSPGSNRPQHF. The CDR3, as DNA: TGTGCCAGCAGTCCTGGAAGCAATCGGCCCCAGCATTTT.

This clonotype was counted between two and nine times. This sequence joins TRBV19 and TRBJ2-7, with TRBD1 identical over 7 bases. This CDR3 is 16 amino acids long. V lost 5 bases to trimming and J lost 2 bases; unmatched junction nucleotides: 12. Germline V lookup: CDR1 LNHDA, CDR2 SQIVND (reference sequence). The CDR3 DNA reads as TGTGCCAGTAGTTCGAGCCCCGGGACAGCCACCTACGAGCAGTACTTC. Protein sequence: CASSSSPGTATYEQYF.

This clonotype occurred many times. The chain joins TRBV2 to TRBJ1-2, with TRBD1 as a possible D gene (5 bases). Trimming left V 1 base short and J 7 bases short, with 7 bases between. The CDR3 is 12 amino acids. From germline, CDR1 is SNHLY and CDR2 FYNNEI. CDR3 amino acids: CASSEERGGYTF. CDR3 in DNA: TGTGCCAGCAGTGAAGAGAGGGGTGGCTACACCTTC.

The chain uses TRBV6-4 and TRBJ1-2; 8 positions agree with TRBD1. The CDR3 has 14 amino acids. Germline V lookup: CDR1 MRHNA, CDR2 SNTAGT. V shed 6 bases and J 3 bases; nucleotides not matched to a gene: 6. DNA for the CDR3: TGTGCCAGCAGACCTTCACAGGGGGACTATGGCTACACCTTC. This gives the protein CASRPSQGDYGYTF.

This clonotype was seen repeatedly, ten times or more. J is TRBJ2-5 and V is TRBV7-9; 7 bases agree with TRBD2. Germline V gives CDR1 SEHNR, CDR2 FQNEAQ (reference sequence). The CDR3 runs 15 residues. Trimming removed 4 bases from V and 4 bases from J; junction bases left unmatched: 9. In DNA, the CDR3 is TGTGCCAGCAGCTATGGGTGGGAGGGGAGAGAGACCCAGTACTTC. Protein product: CASSYGWEGRETQYF.

The rearrangement links TRBV10-3 to TRBJ2-2; no firm D call. The CDR3 spans 14 residues. CDR1 and CDR2 from the germline V gene are ENHRY and SYGVKD. The V end lost 8 bases, the J end lost 1 base, and 11 bases lay between the germline ends. Here the CDR3 DNA reads TGTGCCATCGGGGAACAGATGAACACCGGGGAGCTGTTTTTT. It encodes CAIGEQMNTGELFF.

V gene TRBV29-1 combines with J gene TRBJ2-1; TRBD1 matches at 7 bases. Germline CDR1 is SQVTM and CDR2 is ANQGSEA. This CDR3 spans 13 amino acids. The V gene end was trimmed by 8 bases and the J gene end by 5 bases; junction bases not matched to a gene: 9. This CDR3 reads CSTRQGRNNEQFF. CDR3 DNA sequence: TGCAGCACTCGACAGGGCAGGAACAATGAGCAGTTCTTC.

This clonotype came up a few times. The chain combines TRBV4-2 with TRBJ2-7, with TRBD1 identical over 9 bases. V lost 6 bases, J lost 3 bases, and 6 bases stayed unmatched. Germline V gives CDR1 LGHNA, CDR2 YNFKEQ. This CDR3 is built from 14 residues. The chain's CDR3 is CASSTGGADYEQYF. DNA of the CDR3: TGTGCCAGCAGTACAGGGGGCGCAGACTACGAGCAGTACTTC.

The sample holds a few counts of this clonotype. This chain uses TRBV7-2 with TRBJ2-7, with 9 bases fitting TRBD1. With V trimmed by 10 bases and J by 5 bases, 9 bases remained unmatched. Germline-derived CDR1 and CDR2 are SGHTA and FQGNSA. CDR3 length: 13 residues. The CDR3 here is CATSGTGYHEQYF. CDR3 nucleotide sequence: TGTGCCACCTCCGGGACAGGGTACCACGAGCAGTACTTC.

Note on this clonotype: A much more abundant neighbour one base away suggests this may be a read error. The gene calls are TRBV20-1 and TRBJ2-7; the D gene is possibly TRBD2 (5 bases). Germline-derived CDR1 and CDR2 are DFQATT and SNEGSKA (reference sequence). CDR3 length: 11 residues. The CDR3 region is CRAERFNEQYF. CDR3 nucleotides: TGCAGAGCGGAGAGGTTCAACGAGCAGTACTTC.

This clonotype occurred once. The V gene is TRBV10-3, the J gene TRBJ2-5; 9 bases align to TRBD2. Germline CDR1 is ENHRY and CDR2 is SYGVKD. After removal of 2 bases from V and 2 bases from J, the junction contained 6 bases not matched to a gene. The length of the CDR3 is 16 residues. The CDR3 bases are TGTGCCATCAGTGAGGCTAGCGGGGTAGGACAAGAGACCCAGTACTTC. This codes for CAISEASGVGQETQYF.

This clonotype occurred a few times. The chain joins TRBV20-1 to TRBJ2-1, with TRBD2 matching over 15 bases. Germline V gives CDR1 DFQATT, CDR2 SNEGSKA (reference sequence). The CDR3 is 16 residues long. Germline trimming cut 6 bases from V and 4 bases from J; bases unmatched to any gene: 7. The CDR3: CSARTSGRAAYNEQFF. The CDR3 nucleotides are TGCAGTGCAAGGACTAGCGGGAGGGCCGCGTACAATGAGCAGTTCTTC.

This clonotype was seen a few times. The chain links TRBV29-1 to TRBJ1-2, with D possibly matching TRBD1 (5 bases). The CDR3 runs to 10 residues. CDR1 is SQVTM and CDR2 is ANQGSEA in the germline V gene. In nucleotides, the CDR3 is TGCAGTCTTACAGGAGATGGCTACACCTTC. As protein: CSLTGDGYTF.

The CDR3 loop is CASRLGTVYEQYF. As DNA, the CDR3 is TGTGCCAGCAGACTCGGGACAGTCTACGAGCAGTACTTC. This chain connects TRBV7-2 to TRBJ2-7; 7 bases agree with TRBD1. The CDR3 extends over 13 amino acids. CDR1 is SGHTA and CDR2 is FQGNSA in the germline V gene. Trimming removed 6 bases from V and 3 bases from J; junction bases left unmatched: 5.

Ten or more counts support this clonotype. V usage is TRBV7-2 and J usage is TRBJ1-1, with 7 bases fitting TRBD1. The CDR3 covers 12 residues. Germline-derived CDR1 and CDR2 are SGHTA and FQGNSA. V gave up 5 bases and J gave up 5 bases; unmatched junction bases: 2. CDR3 protein: CASSIQGTEAFF. The CDR3 region has the DNA TGTGCCAGCAGCATACAGGGGACTGAAGCTTTCTTT.

The chain couples TRBV29-1 to TRBJ2-7; tentatively, D is TRBD2 (6 bases). CDR3 size: 14 residues. From germline, CDR1 is SQVTM and CDR2 ANQGSEA. V lost 1 base, J lost 3 bases, and 13 bases lay in between. Here the CDR3 reads CSVEGDAGGYEQYF. Written as DNA, the CDR3 is TGCAGCGTTGAAGGCGATGCCGGGGGCTACGAGCAGTACTTC.